The clone carrying this T cell receptor (beta chain) has just a few counts. Its matching antigen is unknown. 60 Vbeta and 13 Jbeta primers were used in PCR. Clones were sequenced by immunoSEQ multiplex PCR, and TCRdb holds only the in-frame ones, with some missing. The profile shows some 77,000 clones, approximately 79% of them singletons. This sample is part of a study of cytomegalovirus exposure and HLA in healthy donors. General study results and limits: Among TCR beta chains, those listed as cytomegalovirus-associated numbered under 200.

The CDR3 extends over 14 amino acids. V gave up 5 bases and J gave up 7 bases; unmatched junction bases: 3. CDR1 is MNHEY, CDR2 SVGAGI, per germline. The sample taken for sequencing was PBMCs. The receptor's source is a man aged 25-45 years in good health and CMV-seronegative. The chain combines TRBV6-5 with TRBJ1-4; 11 bases line up with TRBD1. The CDR3: CASSEGQGAEKLFF. The CDR3 bases are TGTGCCAGCAGTGAAGGACAGGGGGCTGAAAAACTGTTTTTT.